This T cell receptor (beta chain) is drawn from a study of T cell clonality in common variable immunodeficiency. Study-level findings and limits: CVID subjects had higher TCRbeta clonality than healthy controls, most marked in about a third.

The CDR3 loop spans 16 amino acids. Germline V gene sequence: CDR1 LNHDA, CDR2 SQIVND (reference sequence). V shed 3 bases and J shed 2 bases, with 13 bases lying between them. Assay: immunoSEQ multiplex PCR; the TCRdb copy retains only in-frame clones and omits some. Observed in the sample are some 40,000 clones, none of them singletons. Ten or more counts support this clone. As yet, its antigen is unknown. The read finishes 3 residues shy of the CDR3 end, and the germline J gene is used to complete it. This clonotype was sampled from a person aged 18-70 years in good health. The sample was peripheral blood mononuclear cells. The genes are TRBV19 and TRBJ2-2, with TRBD1 as a possible D gene (6 bases). The DNA read from the CDR3 is TGTGCCAGTAGTATTACGACAGGCGTCAACACCGGGGAG. Residues: CASSITTGVNTGE. The entire CDR3 sequence reads CASSITTGVNTGELFF. The entire variable domain, with the rest obtained from reference TRBV19 and TRBJ2-2, is as follows: DGGITQSPKYLFRKEGQNVTLSCEQNLNHDAMYWYRQDPGQGLRLIYYSQIVNDFQKGDIAEGYSVSREKKESFPLTVTSAQKNPTAFYLCASSITTGVNTGELFFGEGSRLTVL.